The 12 T cell receptor beta chains below all came from one sample that was sequenced in a study of blood T cell repertoires in COVID-19. Libraries were prepared by immunoSEQ multiplex PCR; TCRdb keeps only in-frame clonotypes and omits some of them. The table lists 200,000 to 250,000 clones, around 86% of them singletons, with around 5.7% in the top ten. Sequenced: peripheral blood. The receptors were sampled from an elderly man with acute or convalescent COVID-19.

This chain joins TRBV30 and TRBJ2-7; 11 positions match TRBD2. J gave up 8 bases and V 2 bases, and 5 bases lay outside the gene matches. The germline V gene has CDR1 GTSNPN and CDR2 SVGIG (reference sequence). The length of the CDR3 is 13 residues. The CDR3 region is CAWSTSGSAQQYV. CDR3 coding DNA: TGTGCCTGGAGTACTAGCGGGAGCGCCCAGCAGTACGTC.

This clone was observed a single time. This chain links TRBV19 with TRBJ1-5, with a tentative D call TRBD1 (6 bases). The V gene lost 3 bases and the J gene lost 4 bases, with 7 bases spanning the gap. CDR3 size: 13 residues. The germline V gene has CDR1 LNHDA and CDR2 SQIVND (reference sequence). The CDR3 region has the DNA TGTGCCAGTAGTATGCAGGGGAATCAGCCCCAGCATTTT. Translating gives CASSMQGNQPQHF.

This clone was recorded only once. The V gene is TRBV24-1, the J gene TRBJ2-1, with D perhaps matching TRBD2 (7 bases). V was shortened by 4 bases and J by 0 bases, with 27 bases between the two germline ends. This CDR3 spans 21 amino acids. Germline V gene lookup returns CDR1 KGHDR and CDR2 SFDVKD. CDR3 in amino acids: CATSDPAGQKTSRSSYNEQFF. CDR3 nucleotide sequence: TGTGCCACCAGTGACCCTGCGGGACAAAAGACTAGCAGGAGCTCCTACAATGAGCAGTTCTTC.

The chain joins TRBV19 to TRBJ2-1; tentative D call: TRBD1 (6 bases). Germline V gene lookup returns CDR1 LNHDA and CDR2 SQIVND (reference sequence). Trimming pared 5 bases from V and 6 bases from J, leaving 14 bases between. The CDR3 consists of 14 residues. For the CDR3, the DNA is TGTGCCAGTAGTTCAAACAGGGTATTCAATGAGCAGTTCTTC. It codes for CASSSNRVFNEQFF.

This clone was seen a handful of times. J is TRBJ2-7 and V is TRBV10-3; no clear D. V was clipped by 4 bases and J by 3 bases, with 7 bases between them. This CDR3 is built from 12 residues. Germline V lookup: CDR1 ENHRY, CDR2 SYGVKD. Here the CDR3 reads CAISAPSYEQYF. DNA of the CDR3: TGTGCCATCAGTGCACCGAGCTACGAGCAGTACTTC.

The V call is TRBV3-1 (or the pseudogene TRBV3-2), the J call TRBJ1-4, with D unresolved. There are 13 residues in the CDR3. The V gene lost 7 bases and the J gene lost 4 bases, with 10 bases spanning the gap. The germline V gene has CDR1 LGHDT and CDR2 YNNKEL (reference sequence). The CDR3 loop reads CASKYRYNEKLFF. The CDR3 nucleotides read TGTGCCAGCAAGTACAGATATAATGAAAAACTGTTTTTT.

DNA of the CDR3: TGTGCCAGCAGCTTAGCGTCGGGAAATCTCGAGCAGTACTTC. This codes for CASSLASGNLEQYF. V is TRBV7-9 and J is TRBJ2-7; the D gene is possibly TRBD2 (5 bases). Trimming pared 0 bases from V and 6 bases from J, leaving 12 bases between. This CDR3 is built from 14 residues. Germline CDR1 SEHNR, CDR2 FQNEAQ (reference sequence).

This chain joins TRBV4-2 and TRBJ2-2; 8 bases are a match to TRBD2. V shed 0 bases, J shed 5 bases, and the junction held 8 bases outside the gene matches. The CDR3 has 17 residues. CDR1 is LGHNA, CDR2 YNFKEQ, per germline. CDR3 region: CASSQEPSGSETGELFF. The CDR3 DNA reads TGTGCCAGCAGCCAAGAGCCCAGCGGGAGTGAGACCGGGGAGCTGTTTTTT.

This clone has just one count. The V call is TRBV25-1, the J call TRBJ2-3; D gene uncertain. Trimming cost V 2 bases and J 9 bases, with 6 bases left between them. CDR1 MGHDK and CDR2 SYGVNS come from the germline V gene. The CDR3 runs to 11 residues. CDR3 sequence: CASSEGRTQYF. The CDR3 DNA sequence: TGTGCCAGCAGTGAAGGCCGAACGCAGTATTTT.

This rearrangement joins TRBV18 to TRBJ2-5; TRBD2 might be the D (5 bases). The germline V gene encodes CDR1 KGHSH and CDR2 LQKENI. Trimming cost V 0 bases and J 5 bases, with 13 bases left between them. The CDR3 contains 15 residues. CDR3 sequence (DNA): TGTGCCAGCTCACCACCGACCGGTCGAGGGGAGACCCAGTACTTC. Its protein is CASSPPTGRGETQYF.

The chain recombines TRBV28 with TRBJ1-5; D unclear. Deletions cut 2 bases from V and 1 base from J, with 9 bases between. In germline, CDR1 is MDHEN, CDR2 SYDVKM. The CDR3 consists of 15 residues. CDR3 in amino acids: CASSLGWRSNQPQHF. CDR3 DNA: TGTGCCAGCAGTTTAGGTTGGAGGAGCAATCAGCCCCAGCATTTT.

The chain recombines TRBV6-5 with TRBJ1-2; D not certain. CDR3 length: 13 residues. V was pared by 4 bases and J by 0 bases, with 6 bases between. The germline CDR1 and CDR2 sequences are MNHEY and SVGAGI. The CDR3 bases are TGTGCCAGCAGTTCCCGAGCTAACTATGGCTACACCTTC. It specifies CASSSRANYGYTF.